A selection of T cell receptor beta chains follows, all from one sample in a study of human T cells and chemical hapten exposure. Via MiXCR, TCRdb re-called the RACE reads, giving one row per CDR3 protein. Among around 92,000 distinct CDR3 sequences listed, under 14% were seen once. The sample was whole blood, taken in connection with sensitization to the hapten diphenylcyclopropenone (DPC). The origin of the receptors is an older woman with alopecia areata. Some clones in this sample may be carry-over from other donors' samples. The CDR3 runs from the conserved cysteine through the conserved F or W. A D gene is named only where the DNA matches it firmly. Clone size, where shown, is once, few, many, or a class for clones that have expanded.

>TRBD1|TRBV7-6|many|TRBJ2-7
CASSLGTGSYEQYF
TGTGCCAGCAGCTTAGGGACAGGGTCCTACGAGCAGTACTTC
>TRBD2|TRBV19|many|TRBJ2-1
CASSMGGVSAYNEQFF
TGTGCCAGTAGTATGGGGGGGGTGTCGGCCTACAATGAGCAGTTCTTC
>-|TRBV5-6|-|TRBJ2-2
CASGTYRDGGGELFF
TGTGCCAGCGGGACCTACAGGGATGGTGGCGGGGAGCTGTTTTTT
>-|TRBV12-3/TRBV12-4|many|TRBJ1-2
CASSLTGGPGGYTF
TGTGCCAGCAGTTTGACTGGGGGGCCTGGTGGCTACACCTTC
>-|TRBV7-6|many|TRBJ1-3
CASSLAQVSGNTIYF
TGTGCCAGCAGCTTAGCGCAGGTCTCTGGAAACACCATATATTTT
>-|TRBV4-1|many|TRBJ1-2
CASSQRPDSRYGYTF
TGCGCCAGCAGCCAACGGCCAGACTCCCGCTATGGCTACACCTTC
>-|TRBV27|few|TRBJ1-6
CASSLSGPGNSPLHF
TGTGCCAGCAGTTTATCGGGACCTGGAAATTCACCCCTCCACTTT
>-|TRBV21-1|-|TRBJ2-1
CATLCGGGPGEQFF
TGTGCCACCCTGTGCGGCGGGGGGCCCGGTGAGCAGTTCTTC
>TRBD1|TRBV5-5|many|TRBJ1-1
CASSAQTGKTEAFF
TGTGCCAGCAGCGCCCAGACAGGGAAAACTGAAGCTTTCTTT
>-|TRBV2|-|TRBJ2-5
CASSEGRAQETQYF
TGTGCCAGCAGTGAGGGCAGGGCCCAAGAGACCCAGTACTTC
>-|TRBV7-2|few|TRBJ2-7
CASSLGHTGYEQYF
TGTGCCAGCAGCTTAGGTCACACGGGATACGAGCAGTACTTC
>-|TRBV12-3/TRBV12-4|few|TRBJ1-6
CASSFQASKSSPLHF
TGTGCCAGCAGTTTTCAGGCATCTAAAAGTTCACCCCTCCACTTT
>-|TRBV3-1|many|TRBJ1-1
CASSQVTENTEAFF
TGTGCCAGCAGCCAAGTGACTGAGAACACTGAAGCTTTCTTT
>TRBD1|TRBV18|many|TRBJ1-6
CASSPQTGEHSPLHF
TGTGCCAGCTCACCCCAGACAGGGGAGCATTCACCCCTCCACTTT
>TRBD1|TRBV20-1|many|TRBJ1-4
CSAPGQSNEKLFF
TGCAGTGCTCCGGGACAGTCTAATGAAAAACTGTTTTTT
>-|TRBV12-3/TRBV12-4|-|TRBJ1-2
CASSLGDGGTYGYTF
TGTGCCAGCAGTTTAGGAGACGGGGGAACATATGGCTACACCTTC
>-|TRBV2|few|TRBJ1-2
CASSRVRDGGYTF
TGTGCCAGCAGCAGGGTTAGAGATGGAGGCTACACCTTC
>-|TRBV12-3/TRBV12-4|-|TRBJ2-3
CASSEGFSTDTQYF
TGTGCCAGCAGCGAGGGCTTTAGCACAGATACGCAGTATTTT
>-|TRBV7-2|many|TRBJ1-5
CASSRVGGQGQPQHF
TGTGCCAGCAGCCGGGTAGGGGGGCAGGGGCAGCCCCAGCATTTT
>-|TRBV19|many|TRBJ1-5
CASSIVGRRNQPQHF
TGTGCCAGTAGTATAGTGGGACGGCGCAATCAGCCCCAGCATTTT
>TRBD1|TRBV5-1|few|TRBJ1-4
CASKTGENEKLFF
TGCGCCAGCAAGACAGGGGAAAATGAAAAACTGTTTTTT
>TRBD1|TRBV6-2/TRBV6-3|-|TRBJ2-1
CASSHRDRGLNEQFF
TGTGCCAGCAGTCATCGGGACAGGGGACTCAATGAGCAGTTCTTC
>TRBD1|TRBV11-2|few|TRBJ2-5
CASSKPTGAAKETQYF
TGTGCCAGCAGCAAACCGACAGGGGCCGCAAAAGAGACCCAGTACTTC
>-|TRBV6-5|few|TRBJ1-3
CASRQTGFSGNTIYF
TGTGCCAGCAGGCAAACGGGTTTTTCTGGAAACACCATATATTTT
>TRBD2|TRBV9|few|TRBJ2-5
CASSVGGVGSGGETQYF
TGTGCCAGCAGCGTAGGAGGGGTTGGTAGCGGGGGTGAGACCCAGTACTTC
>TRBD2|TRBV20-1|many|TRBJ2-5
CSARDQRRGGPGTQYF
TGCAGTGCTAGAGATCAAAGGCGGGGGGGCCCTGGGACCCAGTACTTC
>-|TRBV12-3/TRBV12-4|many|TRBJ2-2
CASGNGGIVGGELFF
TGTGCCAGCGGCAACGGGGGAATCGTGGGCGGGGAGCTGTTTTTT
>-|TRBV7-9|many|TRBJ1-3
CASSLEGRTIYF
TGTGCCAGCAGCTTAGAGGGGCGAACCATATATTTT
>-|TRBV2|-|TRBJ1-2
CASSETVGNGGYTF
TGTGCCAGCAGTGAGACGGTTGGCAATGGTGGCTACACCTTC
>-|TRBV27|-|TRBJ2-7
CASSLSGLYEQYF
TGTGCCAGCAGTTTATCCGGACTTTACGAGCAGTACTTC
>TRBD2|TRBV6-1|many|TRBJ2-1
CASMVWAGGAGEQFF
TGTGCCAGCATGGTTTGGGCGGGGGGGGCTGGTGAGCAGTTCTTC
>TRBD2|TRBV5-4|few|TRBJ2-1
CASSLELAGYNEQFF
TGTGCCAGCAGCTTGGAGCTAGCGGGATACAATGAGCAGTTCTTC
>-|TRBV20-1|few|TRBJ2-5
CSASTRERKTQETQYF
TGCAGTGCTAGTACTCGAGAACGGAAGACCCAAGAGACCCAGTACTTC
>-|TRBV5-5|many|TRBJ2-6
CASSAGVSGANVLTF
TGTGCCAGCAGCGCCGGAGTATCTGGGGCCAACGTCCTGACTTTC
>-|TRBV3-1|few|TRBJ2-3
CASSRGADTQYF
TGTGCCAGCAGCCGGGGCGCAGATACGCAGTATTTT
>-|TRBV5-6|-|TRBJ1-2
CASSPIDRKIYGYTF
TGTGCCAGCAGCCCGATTGACAGGAAAATTTATGGCTACACCTTC
>TRBD1|TRBV10-2|many|TRBJ1-2
CASRDRGPNYGYTF
TGCGCCAGCAGAGACAGGGGACCTAACTATGGCTACACCTTC
>-|TRBV3-1|few|TRBJ1-6
CASSQDPRTRPTVSPLHF
TGTGCCAGCAGCCAAGATCCCCGTACCCGCCCAACGGTTTCACCCCTCCACTTT
>-|TRBV5-1|-|TRBJ2-3
CASTRGVTDTQYF
TGCGCCAGCACCCGAGGGGTGACAGATACGCAGTATTTT
>-|TRBV5-1|many|TRBJ2-5
CASTAGSQETQYF
TGCGCCAGCACGGCGGGGAGCCAAGAGACCCAGTACTTC
>TRBD2|TRBV6-1|-|TRBJ2-1
CASSETLGLAGDHNNEQFF
TGTGCCAGCAGTGAGACGCTGGGGCTAGCGGGCGACCATAACAATGAGCAGTTCTTC
>TRBD1|TRBV5-5|many|TRBJ2-1
CASSFTPGTGQFF
TGTGCCAGCAGCTTCACGCCGGGGACAGGCCAGTTCTTC